This T cell receptor beta chain was documented in a study of T cells expressing NK-cell markers. Each CDR3 protein gets one entry in TCRdb, which reprocessed the 5' RACE reads and gives no DNA. The sample shows some 280,000 distinct CDR3 sequences, and approximately 0.39% sits with its ten largest clones. Per germline, CDR1 SQVTM and CDR2 ANQGSEA. The CDR3 is 14 amino acids. Sequencing was performed on blood T cells: a sorted CD56 or NKG2C T cell subset, CD4+ or CD8+ T cells, or bulk PBMC T cells (not recorded which). The sequence was collected from a man younger than 30 in good health. The chain uses TRBV29-1 and TRBJ2-1; TCRdb outputs TRBD1, but without DNA this stays unchecked. CDR3: CSVKSTDSYNEQFF.